This T cell receptor beta chain was obtained from a study of T-cell reconstitution after alpha-beta-depleted transplantation in children (dated by TCRdb to about 2016). For context, the study as a whole: Using TCR repertoire profiling, the study quantitatively followed how T-cell immune reconstitution unfolded in children after TCRalphabeta/CD19-depleted allogeneic hematopoietic cell transplantation.

The V end gives up 4 bases and the J end 5 bases, leaving 8 bases in the junction not matched to a gene. CDR1 LGHDT and CDR2 YNNKEL are derived from the germline V gene (reference sequence). Spanning cysteine to phenylalanine, the CDR3 consists of 15 amino acids. Only the CDR3 region is kept as DNA, spanning 45 bases read in frame from base 1. To prepare the library, PCR was applied. Sequencing took place on an Illumina HiSeq 2500. To normalize quantification of the TCRbeta repertoire, the TCR libraries were built with molecular barcoding that relied on unique molecular identifiers. The public reads were quality trimmed at Q25 with fastp and then assembled into clones with MiXCR by TCRdb, keeping productive beta chains. Rows with one shared CDR3 protein collapse into an entry with the most common genes and DNA. The sample table holds some 350,000 distinct CDR3 sequences, of which 10% were seen once. The top ten clones comprise 2.4% of the sample.

The sample holds a few counts of this clonotype. Its antigen is unknown. The record has no base qualities; no much larger clone is one base away. The chain is made from TRBV3-1 and TRBJ2-3, and 8 junctional nucleotides match TRBD1. This receptor was obtained from a human donor who donated a stem cell graft to a child with acute lymphoblastic leukemia. The input for sequencing was PBMCs from the stem cell graft donor, taken from the stem cell graft. The CDR3 is CASSRTKQGGDTQYF. The nucleotide sequence is given as TGTGCCAGCAGCCGAACGAAACAGGGGGGAGATACGCAGTATTTT.